These 20 T cell receptor beta chains were all obtained from the same sample, sequenced in a study of T-cell memory formation after mild COVID-19 (TCRdb year 2021). The library was prepared using 5' RACE. Sequenced on an Illumina NovaSeq 6000. The public reads were quality trimmed at Q25 with fastp and then assembled into clones with MiXCR by TCRdb, keeping productive beta chains. Every CDR3 protein is listed once, alongside the most common genes and DNA of its rows. For this sample there are hundreds of thousands of distinct CDR3 sequences; 20% to 30% appear just once. Around 14% of the sample belongs to the ten largest clones. The sequenced sample consisted of PBMCs or a T cell subset sorted from them (not recorded which). The receptors come from an adult woman who had mild COVID-19 (a few samples of this study predate the infection). The sample titles of this study are shuffled in the database, so cell type and time point are left out; the donor was told from shared clones.

The chain has TRBV27 and TRBJ2-3, with 12 bases fitting TRBD2. With V trimmed by 7 bases and J by 6 bases, 8 bases remained unmatched. The germline V gene has CDR1 MNHEY and CDR2 SMNVEV (reference sequence). The CDR3 contains 15 residues. The CDR3 DNA follows: TGTGCCAGCACTAGGACTAGCGGGGCGGGGGATACGCAGTATTTT. Translating it yields CASTRTSGAGDTQYF.

The chain links TRBV4-3 to TRBJ2-5, with 11 bases fitting TRBD2. V trimming: 1 base; J trimming: 4 bases; junction bases outside the gene matches: 5. This CDR3 is 16 amino acids long. Germline assignment: CDR1 LGHNA and CDR2 YSLEER. The CDR3 region has the DNA TGCGCCAGCAGCCAAGGATTAGCGGGAGGGGGAGAGACCCAGTACTTC. Amino acids: CASSQGLAGGGETQYF.

This clonotype showed up many times. The chain combines TRBV5-1 with TRBJ2-3, with 10 bases matching TRBD2. V gave up 0 bases and J gave up 3 bases; unmatched junction bases: 4. The CDR3 has 16 residues. Germline V gives CDR1 SGHRS, CDR2 YFSETQ. The CDR3, as DNA: TGCGCCAGCAGCTTGGTAGCGGGAGGAGGAACAGATACGCAGTATTTT. Amino acids: CASSLVAGGGTDTQYF. Variable domain in full (rest from reference TRBV5-1 and TRBJ2-3): KAGVTQTPRYLIKTRGQQVTLSCSPISGHRSVSWYQQTPGQGLQFLFEYFSETQRNKGNFPGRFSGRQFSNSRSEMNVSTLELGDSALYLCASSLVAGGGTDTQYFGPGTRLTVL.

The V call is TRBV27, the J call TRBJ2-1; 11 nucleotides line up with TRBD2. This CDR3 is built from 16 residues. With V trimmed by 6 bases and J by 3 bases, 7 bases remained unmatched. Germline CDR1 is MNHEY and CDR2 is SMNVEV (reference sequence). The CDR3 bases are TGTGCCAGCAGCCGAGGTCTAGCGGGAGGCTACAATGAGCAGTTCTTC. This sequence encodes CASSRGLAGGYNEQFF.

The sample holds a few counts of this clonotype. At one end the junction does not follow the germline gene, possibly because of a read error. The chain is built from TRBV7-7 and TRBJ1-1; D perhaps matches TRBD1 (6 bases). This CDR3 has 14 amino acids. Germline assignment: CDR1 SSHAT and CDR2 FNYEAQ (reference sequence). The CDR3 DNA is TGTGCTAGCACTCAGACCGGGACACGGACTGAAGCTTTCTTT. It encodes CASTQTGTRTEAFF.

This chain connects TRBV7-2 to TRBJ2-3; the match to TRBD2 covers 13 bases. The CDR3 extends over 17 amino acids. V lost 5 bases to trimming and J lost 0 bases; unmatched junction nucleotides: 5. Per germline, CDR1 SGHTA and CDR2 FQGNSA. The CDR3, as DNA: TGTGCCAGCAGCCAAGGGACTAGCGGGGTTAGCACAGATACGCAGTATTTT. Its translation: CASSQGTSGVSTDTQYF.

This clonotype was detected many times. The chain combines TRBV5-1 with TRBJ2-7; 10 bases are a match to TRBD1. Germline CDR1 and CDR2: SGHRS and YFSETQ. This CDR3 spans 14 amino acids. V was pared by 4 bases and J by 2 bases, with 3 bases of the junction left unmatched. CDR3 amino acids: CASSTGTGAYEQYF. In DNA form, the CDR3 reads TGCGCCAGCAGCACCGGGACAGGGGCCTACGAGCAGTACTTC.

This chain uses TRBV7-9 with TRBJ2-5; D remains unclear. Trimming cost V 6 bases and J 4 bases, with 15 bases left between them. There are 14 residues in the CDR3. The germline V gene encodes CDR1 SEHNR and CDR2 FQNEAQ (reference sequence). CDR3 amino acids: CASRRQTDRETQYF. Here the CDR3 DNA reads TGTGCCAGCAGAAGGCAGACCGATCGAGAGACCCAGTACTTC.

The chain joins TRBV2 to TRBJ2-3; 9 bases fit TRBD1. The CDR3 runs 14 residues. The J segment lost 3 bases and the V segment lost 6 bases, leaving 4 bases of the junction unmatched. CDR1 and CDR2 (germline): SNHLY, FYNNEI. Written as DNA, the CDR3 is TGTGCCAGCAGAACCGGGACAGGGACAGATACGCAGTATTTT. It encodes CASRTGTGTDTQYF.

The chain has TRBV20-1 and TRBJ2-7; D not resolved. Germline values: CDR1 DFQATT, CDR2 SNEGSKA (reference sequence). This CDR3 region has 14 residues. Trimming cost V 1 base and J 1 base, with 11 bases left between them. The CDR3: CSARARLTSYEQYF. DNA of the CDR3: TGCAGTGCTAGAGCCCGGCTTACGTCCTACGAGCAGTACTTC.

V is TRBV6-6 and J is TRBJ2-5, with D tentatively TRBD2 (6 bases). V was trimmed by 5 bases and J by 0 bases, leaving 10 bases between them. This CDR3 is 14 amino acids long. Germline CDR1 MNHNY, CDR2 SVGAGI (reference sequence). CDR3 in DNA: TGTGCCAGCAGTACCCGGGACTACCAAGAGACCCAGTACTTC. Translated: CASSTRDYQETQYF.

V gene TRBV27 combines with J gene TRBJ2-1; D could derive from TRBD1 or TRBD2 (6 bases each). Germline V gives CDR1 MNHEY, CDR2 SMNVEV (reference sequence). The V end lost 0 bases, the J end lost 8 bases, and 14 bases lay between the germline ends. This CDR3 is 15 amino acids long. The CDR3, as DNA: TGTGCCAGCAGTTTATCGGGGGGCAATTTCGATGAGCAGTTCTTC. It yields the protein CASSLSGGNFDEQFF.

This chain connects TRBV4-1 to TRBJ1-1; TRBD1 matches at 7 bases. There are 16 residues in the CDR3. The germline V gene has CDR1 MGHRA and CDR2 YSYEKL. V was clipped by 3 bases and J by 0 bases; unmatched bases: 7. The CDR3 spells CASSQDQQGLNTEAFF. In nucleotides, the CDR3 is TGCGCCAGCAGCCAGGACCAACAGGGGCTGAACACTGAAGCTTTCTTT.

In its sample, this clonotype was seen a few times. The V call is TRBV29-1, the J call TRBJ2-7, with 11 bases fitting TRBD1. This CDR3 is built from 14 residues. CDR1 is SQVTM and CDR2 is ANQGSEA in the germline V gene. V gave up 6 bases and J gave up 5 bases; unmatched junction bases: 9. In DNA form, the CDR3 reads TGCAGCGTAGACACTCGGACAGGGGGCCACGAGCAGTACTTC. Protein product: CSVDTRTGGHEQYF.

This clonotype came up a few times. The chain recombines TRBV6-1 with TRBJ2-7; the D is unclear. The CDR3 covers 13 residues. Germline loops: CDR1 MNHNS, CDR2 SASEGT. V shed 6 bases and J shed 2 bases, with 11 bases lying between them. Written as DNA, the CDR3 is TGTGCCAGCAGAGTTGCCTCTCCCTACGAGCAGTACTTC. Translation gives CASRVASPYEQYF.

This clonotype showed up just a few times. The V call is TRBV18, the J call TRBJ1-4; 7 positions match TRBD1. The CDR3 length is 15 residues. The germline CDR1 and CDR2 sequences are KGHSH and LQKENI. Germline trimming cut 3 bases from V and 5 bases from J; bases unmatched to any gene: 6. The CDR3 protein is CASSPPGTANEKLFF. The CDR3 nucleotides read TGTGCCAGCTCACCCCCCGGGACAGCGAATGAAAAACTGTTTTTT.

This clonotype was seen more than once but under ten times. The chain links TRBV7-2 to TRBJ2-3, with a possible D match to TRBD2 (7 bases). CDR1 and CDR2 (germline): SGHTA, FQGNSA. The V gene lost 5 bases and the J gene lost 5 bases, with 17 bases spanning the gap. This CDR3 has 15 residues. The DNA of the CDR3 is TGTGCCAGCAGCCGGAGGGGGGGTTCGGGAGATACGCAGTATTTT. This encodes CASSRRGGSGDTQYF.

The table lists this clonotype with many counts. CDR3 in amino acids: CASSGGLGYTF. Here the CDR3 DNA reads TGCGCCAGCAGCGGAGGGCTCGGCTACACCTTC. V is TRBV5-1 and J is TRBJ1-2; no clear D gene. This CDR3 contains 11 residues. Germline CDR1 SGHRS, CDR2 YFSETQ. V shed 4 bases and J shed 8 bases, with 9 bases lying between them. Together with reference TRBV5-1 and TRBJ1-2, the CDR3 gives the full variable domain: KAGVTQTPRYLIKTRGQQVTLSCSPISGHRSVSWYQQTPGQGLQFLFEYFSETQRNKGNFPGRFSGRQFSNSRSEMNVSTLELGDSALYLCASSGGLGYTFGSGTRLTVV.

The J gene is TRBJ2-1, the V gene TRBV30; weak D call: TRBD2 (5 bases). Germline CDR1 reads GTSNPN; CDR2 reads SVGIG (reference sequence). The V end lost 3 bases, the J end lost 3 bases, and 15 bases lay between the germline ends. CDR3 length: 15 amino acids. The CDR3 nucleotides read TGTGCCTGGAGCCGGGGTGGTTTAAGCTACAATGAGCAGTTCTTC. It translates to CAWSRGGLSYNEQFF.

CDR3 nucleotides: TGTGCCAGCATGTTCGGGGGCTCGGAGACCCAGTACTTC. Protein sequence: CASMFGGSETQYF. The chain is built from TRBV6-5 and TRBJ2-5; perhaps D is TRBD1 or TRBD2 (6 bases each). V lost 7 bases and J lost 5, with 14 bases in between. The germline V gene encodes CDR1 MNHEY and CDR2 SVGAGI. The CDR3 is 13 amino acids.